Listed below are T cell receptor beta chains from one sample, sequenced in a study of T cells after yellow fever vaccination. TCRdb ran MiXCR on the 5' RACE reads and lists one entry per CDR3 protein. The sample consists of about 330,000 distinct CDR3 sequences, less than 9.5% of them appearing once. This material consisted of PBMCs, taken about 41 days after the first yellow fever vaccination. The receptors derive from a man younger than 30 who received the YFV17D yellow fever vaccine. Both conserved end residues are part of each CDR3. Each record gives: V gene, J gene, clone size, D gene, CDR3 length, CDR3 protein, CDR3 DNA. D genes are given only for firm matches. Clone size is stated in some rows and not others, as once, few, many or a class when expanded.

V: TRBV29-1
J: TRBJ2-5
size: few
D: .
length: 14
CDR3: CSVEDLTSIDRLYF
DNA: TGCAGCGTTGAAGATCTAACTTCTATAGACCGACTGTACTTC

V: TRBV5-1
J: TRBJ2-3
size: few
D: .
length: 18
CDR3: CASSLGGSRTTFTDTQYF
DNA: TGCGCCAGCAGCTTGGGAGGTAGTCGCACGACGTTCACAGATACGCAGTATTTT

V: TRBV4-3
J: TRBJ1-1
size: .
D: TRBD1
length: 17
CDR3: CASSHFPGWDRTTEAFF
DNA: TGCGCCAGCAGCCACTTTCCTGGGTGGGACAGGACCACTGAAGCTTTCTTT

V: TRBV2
J: TRBJ2-3
size: few
D: .
length: 14
CDR3: CASSEYKGTDTQYF
DNA: TGTGCCAGCAGTGAATACAAGGGAACAGATACGCAGTATTTT

V: TRBV7-8
J: TRBJ2-3
size: few
D: TRBD2
length: 16
CDR3: CASSLYSGALADTQYF
DNA: TGTGCCAGCAGCCTCTATAGCGGGGCCCTCGCAGATACGCAGTATTTT

V: TRBV12-3/TRBV12-4
J: TRBJ2-5
size: .
D: .
length: 16
CDR3: CSSRHNRALGAETQYF
DNA: TGTTCCAGCAGGCACAATCGGGCCCTCGGGGCGGAGACCCAGTACTTC

V: TRBV7-9
J: TRBJ2-5
size: many
D: TRBD1
length: 17
CDR3: CASSLEAGGVWRETQYF
DNA: TGTGCCAGCAGCTTAGAGGCAGGGGGCGTTTGGAGGGAGACCCAGTACTTC

V: TRBV12-3/TRBV12-4
J: TRBJ1-2
size: .
D: .
length: 15
CDR3: CASSLGVGGPLGYTF
DNA: TGTGCCAGCAGTTTAGGTGTCGGGGGCCCCCTAGGCTACACCTTC

V: TRBV5-1
J: TRBJ2-5
size: few
D: .
length: 15
CDR3: CASSPTPTGGETQYF
DNA: TGCGCCAGCAGCCCCACGCCCACGGGGGGCGAGACCCAGTACTTC

V: TRBV4-1
J: TRBJ2-2
size: .
D: .
length: 17
CDR3: CASSQANFGFYTGELFF
DNA: TGCGCCAGCAGCCAAGCCAACTTCGGGTTCTACACCGGGGAGCTGTTTTTT

V: TRBV4-1
J: TRBJ2-7
size: few
D: .
length: 13
CDR3: CASSPDRSYEQYF
DNA: TGCGCCAGCAGTCCAGACCGAAGCTACGAGCAGTACTTC

V: TRBV6-1
J: TRBJ2-3
size: .
D: .
length: 14
CDR3: CASRQGEGPDTQYF
DNA: TGTGCCAGCAGACAGGGGGAGGGTCCAGATACGCAGTATTTT

V: TRBV7-2
J: TRBJ1-2
size: few
D: TRBD1
length: 15
CDR3: CASSLSTGNTYGYTF
DNA: TGTGCCAGCAGCTTATCGACAGGGAACACCTATGGCTACACCTTC

V: TRBV7-8
J: TRBJ1-2
size: many
D: TRBD1
length: 14
CDR3: CASSVTGGNYGYTF
DNA: TGTGCCAGCAGCGTGACAGGGGGCAACTATGGCTACACCTTC

V: TRBV29-1
J: TRBJ1-5
size: .
D: TRBD1
length: 15
CDR3: CSVSGGTGENQPQHF
DNA: TGCAGCGTGAGCGGGGGGACAGGGGAGAATCAGCCCCAGCATTTT

V: TRBV24-1
J: TRBJ1-2
size: .
D: .
length: 13
CDR3: CATSLGREYGYTF
DNA: TGTGCCACCAGTCTGGGGAGGGAATATGGCTACACCTTC

V: TRBV4-2
J: TRBJ2-7
size: many
D: .
length: 15
CDR3: CASSQEKAGWHEQYF
DNA: TGTGCCAGCAGCCAAGAAAAGGCAGGGTGGCACGAGCAGTACTTC

V: TRBV5-1
J: TRBJ1-5
size: .
D: .
length: 14
CDR3: CASSLGTVNQPQHF
DNA: TGCGCCAGCAGCCTTGGGACGGTCAATCAGCCCCAGCATTTT

V: TRBV4-1
J: TRBJ2-5
size: .
D: .
length: 15
CDR3: CASSGLGTGQETQYF
DNA: TGCGCCAGCAGCGGGCTCGGAACAGGACAAGAGACCCAGTACTTC

V: TRBV24-1
J: TRBJ2-3
size: .
D: TRBD2
length: 16
CDR3: CATSDQGAGNTDTQYF
DNA: TGTGCCACCAGTGATCAGGGAGCGGGGAACACAGATACGCAGTATTTT

V: TRBV14
J: TRBJ2-1
size: few
D: TRBD1
length: 19
CDR3: CASSQGLYTDRGLSNEQFF
DNA: TGTGCCAGCAGCCAAGGTCTCTATACGGACAGGGGGCTAAGCAATGAGCAGTTCTTC

V: TRBV7-8
J: TRBJ1-6
size: .
D: TRBD1
length: 15
CDR3: CASNPARGRRSPLHF
DNA: TGTGCCAGCAACCCTGCGAGGGGGCGTAGATCACCCCTCCACTTT

V: TRBV6-5
J: TRBJ2-2
size: many
D: .
length: 14
CDR3: CASSYGVVTGELFF
DNA: TGTGCCAGCAGTTACGGAGTGGTCACCGGGGAGCTGTTTTTT

V: TRBV7-2
J: TRBJ2-3
size: few
D: TRBD2
length: 13
CDR3: CASSPGRVDTQYF
DNA: TGTGCCAGCAGCCCGGGGAGGGTAGATACGCAGTATTTT

V: TRBV6-5
J: TRBJ2-1
size: .
D: TRBD2
length: 15
CDR3: CASRPAGGVYNEQFF
DNA: TGTGCCAGCAGACCAGCGGGGGGAGTCTACAATGAGCAGTTCTTC

V: TRBV19
J: TRBJ2-6
size: .
D: .
length: 17
CDR3: CASQLRPTVSGANVLTF
DNA: TGTGCCAGCCAGTTACGGCCTACCGTCTCTGGGGCCAACGTCCTGACTTTC

V: TRBV30
J: TRBJ1-2
size: .
D: TRBD1
length: 13
CDR3: CAWSVGQGYGYTF
DNA: TGTGCCTGGAGTGTAGGACAGGGCTATGGCTACACCTTC

V: TRBV7-6
J: TRBJ2-1
size: few
D: TRBD2
length: 15
CDR3: CASSQLGLADWEQFF
DNA: TGTGCCAGCAGCCAACTCGGACTAGCGGATTGGGAGCAGTTCTTC

V: TRBV5-1
J: TRBJ1-1
size: .
D: .
length: 14
CDR3: CASSVARESTEAFF
DNA: TGCGCCAGCAGCGTTGCTCGAGAGAGCACTGAAGCTTTCTTT

V: TRBV27
J: TRBJ1-3
size: .
D: TRBD1
length: 14
CDR3: CASKTGTAGNTTYF
DNA: TGTGCCAGTAAAACCGGGACAGCTGGAAACACCACATATTTT

V: TRBV5-1
J: TRBJ2-2
size: .
D: .
length: 13
CDR3: CASSLEVPGELFF
DNA: TGCGCCAGCAGCTTGGAGGTTCCCGGGGAGCTGTTTTTT

V: TRBV18
J: TRBJ2-3
size: few
D: .
length: 12
CDR3: CASSPKGRKQYF
DNA: TGTGCCAGCTCACCAAAGGGGCGCAAGCAGTATTTT

V: TRBV7-9
J: TRBJ2-5
size: .
D: .
length: 14
CDR3: CASSYPTAQETQYF
DNA: TGTGCCAGCAGCTACCCGACAGCCCAAGAGACCCAGTACTTC

V: TRBV5-1
J: TRBJ2-1
size: .
D: .
length: 15
CDR3: CASSPSLGSSNEQFF
DNA: TGCGCCAGCAGCCCGAGCTTAGGGAGTAGCAATGAGCAGTTCTTC

V: TRBV24-1
J: TRBJ2-2
size: many
D: .
length: 16
CDR3: CATSDPKLYEAGELFF
DNA: TGTGCCACCAGTGACCCAAAGCTGTATGAGGCCGGGGAGCTGTTTTTT

V: TRBV7-8
J: TRBJ1-5
size: few
D: .
length: 15
CDR3: CASSLGTVDNQPQHF
DNA: TGTGCCAGCAGCTTAGGGACTGTGGACAATCAGCCCCAGCATTTT

V: TRBV7-2
J: TRBJ2-7
size: .
D: .
length: 15
CDR3: CASRRDGAYTYEQYF
DNA: TGTGCCAGCAGACGCGACGGAGCCTACACCTACGAGCAGTACTTC

V: TRBV20-1
J: TRBJ1-2
size: .
D: TRBD1
length: 14
CDR3: CSGSTGRYIDGYTF
DNA: TGCAGTGGATCGACAGGGCGGTACATTGATGGCTACACCTTC

V: TRBV19
J: TRBJ1-5
size: few
D: .
length: 11
CDR3: CATGGRQPQHF
DNA: TGTGCCACCGGGGGCCGGCAGCCCCAGCATTTT

V: TRBV10-3
J: TRBJ2-1
size: few
D: TRBD2
length: 16
CDR3: CAISGLAGVSYNEQFF
DNA: TGTGCCATCAGTGGTTTAGCGGGGGTCTCCTACAATGAGCAGTTCTTC

V: TRBV20-1
J: TRBJ1-5
size: many
D: .
length: 15
CDR3: CSARVQGRFNQPQHF
DNA: TGCAGTGCTAGAGTCCAGGGGCGGTTCAATCAGCCCCAGCATTTT

V: TRBV27
J: TRBJ2-5
size: few
D: .
length: 14
CDR3: CASSSAGGMETQYF
DNA: TGTGCCAGCAGTTCCGCGGGTGGCATGGAGACCCAGTACTTC

V: TRBV10-3
J: TRBJ1-1
size: many
D: .
length: 12
CDR3: CAIRGINTEAFF
DNA: TGTGCCATCAGGGGGATCAACACTGAAGCTTTCTTT

V: TRBV7-9
J: TRBJ1-5
size: many
D: .
length: 13
CDR3: CASSPGGNQPQHF
DNA: TGTGCCAGCTCACCGGGCGGCAATCAGCCCCAGCATTTT

V: TRBV18
J: TRBJ1-5
size: few
D: .
length: 15
CDR3: CASSARGDRNQPQHF
DNA: TGTGCCAGCTCGGCACGCGGTGATCGCAATCAGCCCCAGCATTTT

V: TRBV5-1
J: TRBJ1-6
size: few
D: .
length: 13
CDR3: CASSLDQNSPLHF
DNA: TGCGCCAGCAGCTTGGACCAGAATTCACCCCTCCACTTT

V: TRBV18
J: TRBJ2-7
size: .
D: .
length: 15
CDR3: CASSPGRVPGYEQYF
DNA: TGTGCCAGCTCACCAGGGCGGGTACCGGGCTACGAGCAGTACTTC

V: TRBV12-3/TRBV12-4
J: TRBJ2-1
size: few
D: .
length: 17
CDR3: CASSLTAVGSPYNEQFF
DNA: TGTGCCAGCAGTTTAACGGCAGTAGGTAGTCCTTACAATGAGCAGTTCTTC

V: TRBV24-1
J: TRBJ2-5
size: few
D: TRBD1
length: 14
CDR3: CATSDCLGGEAQYF
DNA: TGTGCCACCAGTGATTGCCTAGGGGGCGAGGCCCAGTACTTC

V: TRBV7-9
J: TRBJ1-5
size: few
D: TRBD1
length: 15
CDR3: CASSLTGSGNQPQHF
DNA: TGTGCCAGCAGCTTGACAGGGTCTGGCAATCAGCCCCAGCATTTT

V: TRBV27
J: TRBJ1-2
size: many
D: .
length: 13
CDR3: CASSSRRDYGYTF
DNA: TGTGCCAGCAGTTCCCGCAGGGACTATGGCTACACCTTC

V: TRBV7-9
J: TRBJ2-2
size: .
D: TRBD1
length: 17
CDR3: CASSLAPGRGPTGELFF
DNA: TGTGCCAGCAGCTTAGCGCCGGGCAGGGGGCCCACCGGGGAGCTGTTTTTT

V: TRBV5-6
J: TRBJ1-5
size: few
D: .
length: 13
CDR3: CASSQGPYQPQHF
DNA: TGTGCCAGCAGCCAGGGACCGTATCAGCCCCAGCATTTT